The entry below describes one TCR beta chain. Produced via immunoSEQ multiplex PCR; TCRdb's table is partial and in-frame only. The data contain roughly 140,000 clones, about 86% of them seen just once; the ten biggest clones take up around 7.8%. Recovered status in Cohort 3 required two negative PCRs, clearance, or symptom resolution. The sample belongs to a study of blood T cell repertoires in COVID-19. Study as a whole: Nucleic acid was either cDNA or gDNA, and it came from T cells, B-cell-depleted T cells, or PBMCs.

Sequencing was carried out using PBMCs or T cells enriched from blood (not recorded which). The clonotype was recovered from a man aged 45 to 65 who had recovered from COVID-19.

CDR3 DNA: TGTGCCAGCTCACCTCGACAGGGGGTATCCTACGAGCAGTACTTC. It encodes CASSPRQGVSYEQYF. The rearrangement joins TRBV18 to TRBJ2-7; 9 bases agree with TRBD1. Per the germline V gene, CDR1 is KGHSH and CDR2 is LQKENI. This CDR3 region has 15 residues. Germline trimming cut 3 bases from V and 1 base from J; bases unmatched to any gene: 4.